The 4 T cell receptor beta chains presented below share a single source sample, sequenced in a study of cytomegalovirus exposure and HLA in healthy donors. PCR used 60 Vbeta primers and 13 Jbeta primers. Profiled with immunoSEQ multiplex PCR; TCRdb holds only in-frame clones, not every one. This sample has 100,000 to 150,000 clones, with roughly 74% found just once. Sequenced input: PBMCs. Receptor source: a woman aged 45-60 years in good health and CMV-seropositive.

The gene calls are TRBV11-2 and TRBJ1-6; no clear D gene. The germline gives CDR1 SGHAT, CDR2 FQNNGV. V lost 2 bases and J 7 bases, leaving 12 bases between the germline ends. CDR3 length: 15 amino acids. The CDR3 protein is CASSLSLEENSPLHF. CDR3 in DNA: TGTGCCAGCAGCTTAAGCCTGGAGGAGAATTCACCCCTCCACTTT.

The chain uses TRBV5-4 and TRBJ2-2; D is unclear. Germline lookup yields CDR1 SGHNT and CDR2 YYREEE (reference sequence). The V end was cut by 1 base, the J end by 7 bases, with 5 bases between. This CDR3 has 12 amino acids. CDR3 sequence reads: CASSLYSGELFF. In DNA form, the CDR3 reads TGTGCCAGCAGCTTGTACAGCGGGGAGCTGTTTTTT.

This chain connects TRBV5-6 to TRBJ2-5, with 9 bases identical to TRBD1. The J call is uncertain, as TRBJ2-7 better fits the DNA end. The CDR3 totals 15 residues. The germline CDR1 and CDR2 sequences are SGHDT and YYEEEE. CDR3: CASSITGTGRGEQYF. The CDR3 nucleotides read TGTGCCAGCAGCATAACCGGGACAGGGAGAGGCGAGCAGTACTTC.

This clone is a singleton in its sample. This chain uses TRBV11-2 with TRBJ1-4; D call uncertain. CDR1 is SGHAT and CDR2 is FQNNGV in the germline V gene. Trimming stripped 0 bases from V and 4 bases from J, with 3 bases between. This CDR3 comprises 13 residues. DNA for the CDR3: TGTGCCAGCAGCTTAGATCTTAATGAAAAACTGTTTTTT. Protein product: CASSLDLNEKLFF.